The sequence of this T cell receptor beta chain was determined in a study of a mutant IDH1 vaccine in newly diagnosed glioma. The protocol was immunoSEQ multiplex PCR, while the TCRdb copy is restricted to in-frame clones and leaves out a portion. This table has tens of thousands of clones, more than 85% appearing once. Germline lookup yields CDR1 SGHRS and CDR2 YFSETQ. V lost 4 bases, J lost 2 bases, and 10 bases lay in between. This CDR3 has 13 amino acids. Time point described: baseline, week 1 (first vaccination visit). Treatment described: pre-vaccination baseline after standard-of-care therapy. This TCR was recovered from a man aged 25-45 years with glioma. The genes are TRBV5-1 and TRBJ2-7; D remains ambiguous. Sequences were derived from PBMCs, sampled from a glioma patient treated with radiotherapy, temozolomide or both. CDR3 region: CASSRALPYEQYF. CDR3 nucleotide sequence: TGCGCCAGCAGCAGGGCCCTTCCCTACGAGCAGTACTTC.